The entry that follows covers one T cell receptor (beta chain) sequence. The data were taken from a study of blood T cell repertoires in COVID-19. The germline gives CDR1 GTSNPN, CDR2 SVGIG (reference sequence). The V gene end was trimmed by 3 bases and the J gene end by 4 bases; junction bases not matched to a gene: 4. The CDR3 contains 14 residues. As processed by the authors: Reference gene primer amplification in the assay estimated nucleated cell counts. Produced via immunoSEQ multiplex PCR; TCRdb's table is partial and in-frame only. The V and J calls and the clone size are those of that table, but D and trimming were determined from the DNA. The sample carries under 450,000 clones, roughly 84% recorded once. Cohorts were assigned according to the clinical history that participants reported.

Sample: PBMCs or T cells enriched from blood (not recorded which). This clonotype was sampled from a woman under 40 who had recovered from COVID-19. The J gene is TRBJ2-2, the V gene TRBV30, with 8 positions matching TRBD2. The CDR3 loop reads CAWSGGASTGELFF. The CDR3 bases are TGTGCCTGGAGCGGGGGGGCCAGCACCGGGGAGCTGTTTTTT.